The present T cell receptor beta chain was sequenced within a study of CD8 T cells in Susac syndrome. Trimming removed 8 bases from V and 6 bases from J; junction bases left unmatched: 8. The CDR3 loop spans 13 amino acids. Germline assignment: CDR1 SGHAT and CDR2 FQNNGV. With random hexamers, roughly 0.45 to 1 ug RNA was reverse transcribed. From the immunoSEQ multiplex PCR reads, TCRdb called clonotypes with MiXCR, one entry per CDR3 protein. This sample carries tens of thousands of distinct CDR3 sequences, 85% to 95% of them seen once, and the ten largest clones take roughly 0.31%. The receptor was isolated from a human donor with Susac syndrome. The chain combines TRBV11-2 with TRBJ2-3, with TRBD2 matching over 7 bases. The specimen was CD4+ T cells from PBMCs. The CDR3 loop reads CASLPGGGDTQYF. Here the CDR3 DNA reads TGTGCCAGCCTTCCCGGGGGAGGGGATACGCAGTATTTT.